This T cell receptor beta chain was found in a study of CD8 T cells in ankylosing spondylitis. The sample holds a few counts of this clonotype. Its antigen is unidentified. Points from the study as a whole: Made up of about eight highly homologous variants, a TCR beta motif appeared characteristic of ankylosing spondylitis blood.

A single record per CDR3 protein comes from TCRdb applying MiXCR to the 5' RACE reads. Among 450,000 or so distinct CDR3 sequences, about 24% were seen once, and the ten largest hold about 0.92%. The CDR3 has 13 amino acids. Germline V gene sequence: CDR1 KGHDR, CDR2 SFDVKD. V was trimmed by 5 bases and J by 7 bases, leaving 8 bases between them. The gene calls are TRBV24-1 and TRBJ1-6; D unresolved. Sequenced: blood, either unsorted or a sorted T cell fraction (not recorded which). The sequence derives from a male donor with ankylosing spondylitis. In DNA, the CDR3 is TGTGCCACCAGTGCTACGGAGAATTCACCCCTCCACTTT. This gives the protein CATSATENSPLHF.